A selection of T cell receptor beta chains follows, all from one sample in a study of blood T cell repertoires in COVID-19. The table came from immunoSEQ multiplex PCR; TCRdb's copy has only in-frame clones and leaves some out. Of some 120,000 clones listed, around 88% were seen once; the top ten hold about 19%. Material for sequencing was peripheral blood. The receptor source for this set is a human donor with acute or convalescent COVID-19. The donor label of this sample is uncertain. The CDR3 runs from the conserved cysteine through the conserved F or W. D genes are given only for firm matches. Clone size is given for some rows only: seen once, a few or many times, or a class if the clone is expanded.

j_call | clone_size | v_call | d_call | cdr3_aa | cdr3_nt
TRBJ2-1 | once | TRBV19 | TRBD1 | CASSIPGQGSNEQFF | TGTGCCAGTAGTATTCCGGGACAGGGGAGTAATGAGCAGTTCTTC
TRBJ1-4 | - | TRBV11-2 | TRBD1 | CASSFGTGVRKLFF | TGTGCCAGCAGCTTCGGGACAGGGGTTCGAAAACTGTTTTTT
TRBJ2-7 | - | TRBV4-1 | - | CASSQERQSSYEQYF | TGCGCCAGCAGCCAAGAGAGGCAGTCCTCCTACGAGCAGTACTTC
TRBJ1-6 | - | TRBV6-2/TRBV6-3 | TRBD1 | CASSYSGTGYNSPLHF | TGTGCCAGCAGTTACTCGGGGACAGGATATAATTCACCCCTCCACTTT
TRBJ2-7 | - | TRBV11-2 | TRBD2 | CASSSLRMTSGVSYEQYF | TGTGCCAGCAGCTCCCTCCGAATGACTAGCGGAGTCTCCTACGAGCAGTACTTC
TRBJ2-5 | - | TRBV7-8 | - | CASSPHSQETQYF | TGTGCCAGCAGCCCTCATAGCCAAGAGACCCAGTACTTC
TRBJ1-5 | - | TRBV18 | - | CASSPVANVGSINQPQHF | TGTGCCAGCTCCCCGGTGGCAAATGTAGGGAGTATCAATCAGCCCCAGCATTTT
TRBJ2-7 | few | TRBV7-3 | - | CASSSSSGYEQYF | TGTGCCAGCAGCTCCTCTTCCGGCTACGAGCAGTACTTC
TRBJ1-5 | - | TRBV9 | - | CASSVEGVERQPQHF | TGTGCCAGCAGCGTAGAAGGGGTAGAAAGGCAGCCCCAGCATTTT
TRBJ1-2 | - | TRBV5-4 | - | CASSLRSRYGYTF | TGTGCCAGCAGCTTGCGTTCGAGGTATGGCTACACCTTC
TRBJ1-3 | - | TRBV9 | TRBD1 | CASSVDLTGGRGNTIYF | TGTGCCAGCAGCGTAGACTTAACAGGGGGCCGAGGAAACACCATATATTTT
TRBJ1-4 | - | TRBV25-1 | TRBD1 | CASRGTGEKLFF | TGTGCCAGCAGAGGGACAGGGGAAAAACTGTTTTTT
TRBJ1-2 | - | TRBV5-1 | - | CASSLAGSNYGYTF | TGCGCCAGCAGCTTGGCCGGGTCAAACTATGGCTACACCTTC
TRBJ1-3 | - | TRBV7-9 | - | CASTIWRGRQTGNTIYF | TGTGCCAGCACTATATGGCGGGGCCGCCAGACGGGAAACACCATATATTTT
TRBJ1-2 | - | TRBV10-1 | - | CASSVGGACYGYTF | TGCGCCAGCAGTGTTGGGGGGGCTTGCTATGGCTACACCTTC
TRBJ1-1 | - | TRBV4-3 | TRBD1 | CASSPRQGNGAFF | TGCGCCAGCAGCCCAAGACAGGGGAATGGAGCTTTCTTT
TRBJ1-2 | - | TRBV28 | TRBD1 | CASSFVTGWVYGYTF | TGTGCCAGCAGTTTCGTGACAGGGTGGGTCTATGGCTACACCTTC
TRBJ1-1 | - | TRBV11-2 | - | CAGGTSIPNTEAFF | TGTGCCGGGGGGACGAGCATCCCCAACACTGAAGCTTTCTTT
TRBJ1-5 | - | TRBV18 | TRBD1 | CASSRGQGEPQHF | TGTGCCAGCTCCCGAGGACAGGGTGAACCCCAGCATTTT
TRBJ1-5 | - | TRBV19 | TRBD1 | CASSVTGGNQPQHF | TGTGCCAGTAGTGTGACAGGGGGCAATCAGCCCCAGCATTTT
TRBJ2-1 | - | TRBV27 | - | CASSLNYNEQFF | TGTGCCAGCAGCCTAAATTACAATGAGCAGTTCTTC
TRBJ2-7 | - | TRBV9 | TRBD1 | CASSVATGVAYEQYF | TGTGCCAGCAGCGTAGCCACAGGGGTAGCCTACGAGCAGTACTTC
TRBJ2-1 | - | TRBV7-2 | TRBD2 | CASSHSGSYNEQFF | TGTGCCAGCAGCCATAGCGGGAGTTACAATGAGCAGTTCTTC
TRBJ2-5 | - | TRBV28 | - | CASKSGGAGLETQYF | TGTGCCAGCAAATCGGGCGGGGCAGGGCTAGAGACCCAGTACTTC
TRBJ2-7 | - | TRBV6-2/TRBV6-3 | TRBD1 | CASSSRDRGYEQYF | TGTGCCAGCAGTTCCCGGGACAGGGGGTACGAGCAGTACTTC
TRBJ2-6 | - | TRBV7-8 | - | CASSRTTASGANVLTF | TGTGCCAGCAGCCGAACGACAGCGTCTGGGGCCAACGTCCTGACTTTC
TRBJ2-1 | - | TRBV5-1 | - | CASSLVTGRYEQFF | TGCGCCAGCAGCCTAGTGACAGGGAGGTATGAGCAGTTCTTC
TRBJ2-1 | - | TRBV7-2 | - | CASSLGLQGGYNEQFF | TGTGCCAGCAGCTTAGGTTTACAGGGAGGGTACAATGAGCAGTTCTTC
TRBJ1-2 | - | TRBV7-2 | TRBD1 | CASSSGTGDMYGYTF | TGTGCCAGCAGCTCAGGGACAGGGGACATGTATGGCTACACCTTC
TRBJ2-1 | - | TRBV7-3 | TRBD2 | CASSLSGSSYNEQFF | TGTGCCAGCAGCTTAAGCGGGAGCTCCTACAATGAGCAGTTCTTC
TRBJ1-4 | - | TRBV2 | - | CASSEMLGQREKLFF | TGTGCCAGCAGTGAAATGTTGGGACAACGTGAAAAACTGTTTTTT
TRBJ2-4 | - | TRBV11-3 | TRBD1 | CASSWQGASKNIQYF | TGTGCCAGCAGCTGGCAGGGGGCGTCCAAAAACATTCAGTACTTC
TRBJ2-5 | - | TRBV6-5 | TRBD2 | CASKRGNQETQYF | TGTGCCAGCAAGCGGGGGAACCAAGAGACCCAGTACTTC
TRBJ1-2 | - | TRBV29-1 | - | CSVEGRANYGYTF | TGCAGCGTTGAGGGCAGGGCCAACTATGGCTACACCTTC
TRBJ2-3 | once | TRBV11-2 | - | CASSLGRTSTDTQYF | TGTGCCAGCAGCTTAGGGCGGACTAGCACAGATACGCAGTATTTT
TRBJ2-5 | - | TRBV5-1 | TRBD2 | CASSGGLAGEETQYF | TGCGCCAGCAGCGGAGGACTAGCGGGGGAGGAGACCCAGTACTTC
TRBJ1-5 | once | TRBV6-5 | TRBD1 | CATTGQLNQPQHF | TGTGCCACCACGGGACAGCTCAATCAGCCCCAGCATTTT
TRBJ2-3 | - | TRBV11-2 | - | CASSLWGGLTDTQYF | TGTGCCAGCAGCTTATGGGGGGGGCTCACAGATACGCAGTATTTT
TRBJ1-6 | - | TRBV10-3 | - | CATSQEGLRSYNSPLHF | TGTGCCACCTCTCAAGAGGGACTTCGCTCCTATAATTCACCCCTCCACTTT
TRBJ1-6 | - | TRBV9 | - | CASSAQSGSGLSSPLHF | TGTGCCAGCAGCGCTCAATCAGGGAGCGGGCTTAGTTCACCCCTCCACTTT
TRBJ2-3 | - | TRBV27 | TRBD2 | CASRLAGGPDTQYF | TGTGCCAGCAGACTAGCGGGAGGCCCAGATACGCAGTATTTT
TRBJ1-4 | - | TRBV28 | - | CASRPWQEGKLFF | TGTGCCAGCAGGCCGTGGCAGGAGGGAAAACTGTTTTTT
TRBJ2-1 | - | TRBV11-3 | TRBD1 | CASPSLEGDSYNEQFF | TGTGCCAGCCCATCATTAGAGGGGGACAGCTACAATGAGCAGTTCTTC
TRBJ1-4 | - | TRBV9 | - | CASSARGTNEKLFF | TGTGCCAGCAGCGCCCGGGGTACTAATGAAAAACTGTTTTTT
TRBJ1-2 | - | TRBV15 | - | CATSDRLTGSGYTF | TGTGCCACCAGCGATCGATTAACAGGGAGTGGCTACACCTTC
TRBJ1-2 | - | TRBV7-2 | - | CASSPRDAANYGYTF | TGTGCCAGCAGCCCAAGAGACGCGGCTAACTATGGCTACACCTTC
TRBJ2-3 | - | TRBV6-2/TRBV6-3 | - | CASSYSSVSTDTQYF | TGTGCCAGCAGTTACTCAAGCGTTTCCACAGATACGCAGTATTTT
TRBJ2-7 | - | TRBV28 | - | CASTYPGVPEQYF | TGTGCCAGCACTTACCCCGGAGTCCCCGAGCAGTACTTC
TRBJ1-4 | - | TRBV7-9 | TRBD1 | CASSPQGSGEKLFF | TGTGCCAGCAGCCCACAGGGGAGTGGTGAAAAACTGTTTTTT
TRBJ2-7 | - | TRBV24-1 | - | CATEDNGEYEQYF | TGTGCCACCGAGGATAACGGCGAATACGAGCAGTACTTC